This T cell receptor beta chain was sequenced in a study of STAT5B mutations in CD4+ large granular lymphocyte leukemia. Study-wide findings and caveats: TRBV06-family usage was enriched in top patient clones (8/27) versus controls (2/35).

The CDR3 is made up of 19 amino acids. V was pared by 1 base and J by 3 bases, with 12 bases of the junction left unmatched. Germline V gene lookup returns CDR1 MNHNS and CDR2 SASEGT. In the case of this clone: The target antigen is unknown.

Profiled with immunoSEQ multiplex PCR; TCRdb holds only in-frame clones, not every one. Here the sample spans approximately 27,000 clones, approximately 80% being singletons. The receptor's source is a human donor in good health. The chain employs TRBV6-1 and TRBJ1-5; 10 nucleotides line up with TRBD1. Material: CD4+ T cells from blood buffy coats. The CDR3: CASSEGVSWGQGINQPQHF. CDR3 DNA: TGTGCCAGCAGTGAAGGCGTTTCTTGGGGACAGGGGATCAATCAGCCCCAGCATTTT.